This T cell receptor (beta chain) is drawn from a study of metastatic and nonmetastatic thyroid tumors. For the study at large: Patients with malignant and benign thyroid disease provided blood and tumor or nodule tissue, whose repertoires were compared. General study findings and limits: Patients with malignant thyroid tumors reportedly had significantly higher TCR beta diversity than those with benign nodules, in blood and tumor.

The CDR3 loop spans 17 amino acids. Germline assignment: CDR1 LNHDA and CDR2 SQIVND (reference sequence). V shed 6 bases and J 4 bases; nucleotides not matched to a gene: 8. Many counts were recorded for this clone. Its antigen remains unidentified. Every patient underwent thyroid surgery untreated. In the source study's methods: Clinicopathological groups of papillary thyroid cancer showed CDR3 differences that were used to build a distant-metastasis classifier. TCRdb reprocessed the PCR reads using MiXCR. None of the V and J calls come from the authors' own analysis; TCRdb made them. This table has about 92,000 clones, under 15% appearing once.

The source of this sequence is a female donor with papillary thyroid cancer or a benign thyroid nodule (not recorded which). Some clones in this sample may be carry-over from other donors' samples. The chain uses TRBV19 and TRBJ2-1, with TRBD2 matching over 14 bases. The specimen sequenced was blood. The CDR3 DNA is TGTGCCAGTAGAACCCGACTAGCGGGGGGGCTTTACAATGAGCAGTTCTTC. Amino acid sequence: CASRTRLAGGLYNEQFF.